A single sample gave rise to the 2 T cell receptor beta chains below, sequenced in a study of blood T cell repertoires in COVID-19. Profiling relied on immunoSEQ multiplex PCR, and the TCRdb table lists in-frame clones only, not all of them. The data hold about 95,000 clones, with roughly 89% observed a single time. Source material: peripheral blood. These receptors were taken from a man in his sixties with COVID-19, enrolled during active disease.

CDR3 sequence reads: CASSLTTMAGGSGVNEQFF. The CDR3 DNA reads as TGCGCCAGCAGCTTGACCACCATGGCGGGAGGGTCAGGGGTCAATGAGCAGTTCTTC. The chain is built from TRBV5-1 and TRBJ2-1; 9 nucleotides line up with TRBD2. The CDR3 length is 19 residues. Germline CDR1 is SGHRS and CDR2 is YFSETQ. With 1 base clipped from V and 6 bases from J, the junction kept 17 bases outside the gene matches.

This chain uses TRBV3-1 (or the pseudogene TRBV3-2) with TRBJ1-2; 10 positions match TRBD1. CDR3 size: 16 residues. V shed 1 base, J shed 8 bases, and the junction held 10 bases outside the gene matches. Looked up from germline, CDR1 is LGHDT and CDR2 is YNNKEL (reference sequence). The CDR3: CASSQGYGTGAWGYTF. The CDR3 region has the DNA TGTGCCAGCAGCCAAGGCTACGGGACAGGGGCGTGGGGCTACACCTTC.